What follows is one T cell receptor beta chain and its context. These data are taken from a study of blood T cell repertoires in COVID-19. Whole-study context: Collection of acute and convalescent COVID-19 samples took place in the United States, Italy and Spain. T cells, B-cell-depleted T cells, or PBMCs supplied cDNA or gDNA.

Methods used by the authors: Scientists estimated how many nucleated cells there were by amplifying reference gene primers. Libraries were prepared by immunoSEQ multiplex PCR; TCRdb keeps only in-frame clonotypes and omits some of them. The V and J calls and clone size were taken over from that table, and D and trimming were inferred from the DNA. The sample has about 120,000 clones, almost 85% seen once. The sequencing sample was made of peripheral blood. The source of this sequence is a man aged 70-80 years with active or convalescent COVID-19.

CDR3 loop: CASSTQGGAAGNTIYF. The CDR3 bases are TGTGCCAGCAGCACTCAGGGCGGCGCAGCTGGAAACACCATATATTTT. The chain links TRBV11-3 to TRBJ1-3; perhaps TRBD1 as D (5 bases). Per germline, CDR1 SGHNT and CDR2 YENEEA. This CDR3 has 16 amino acids. V lost 5 bases, J lost 2 bases, and 16 bases lay in between.